Shown below are 16 T cell receptor beta chains from a single sample sequenced in a study of T cell responses to AZD1222 COVID-19 vaccine. Using immunoSEQ multiplex PCR, the repertoire was profiled, and TCRdb retains in-frame clones only, with some absent. The top ten hold around 4.5% of the sample, which has roughly 110,000 clones, about 90% seen once. Specimen: peripheral blood, collected on day 0 of AZD1222 vaccination. The receptors were sampled from an adult in good health.

This chain links TRBV28 with TRBJ2-7; 15 positions match TRBD2. The germline CDR1 and CDR2 sequences are MDHEN and SYDVKM. The CDR3 has 18 amino acids. With V trimmed by 5 bases and J by 2 bases, 10 bases remained unmatched. CDR3 sequence (DNA): TGTGCCAGCAGTGTAGGACTAGCGGGAGGGCCTCGCCCCTACGAGCAGTACTTC. As protein: CASSVGLAGGPRPYEQYF.

The V gene is TRBV6-2 or TRBV6-3, the J gene TRBJ1-5; 10 bases match TRBD1. The CDR3 is 16 amino acids. V gave up 5 bases and J gave up 7 bases; unmatched junction bases: 11. Looked up from germline, CDR1 is MNHEY and CDR2 is SVGEGT. The CDR3 reads CASSLLRTGGDQPQHF. Here the CDR3 DNA reads TGTGCCAGCAGTCTTCTGCGGACAGGGGGGGACCAGCCCCAGCATTTT.

This clone was seen just once. This sequence joins TRBV5-8 and TRBJ1-1, with D hard to call. The CDR3 totals 12 residues. Trimming took off 4 bases at V and 6 bases at J, with 10 bases between the two ends. Per germline, CDR1 SGHTS and CDR2 YDEGEE. The CDR3 is CASSGEASEAFF. The CDR3 DNA reads TGTGCCAGCAGCGGGGAAGCATCTGAAGCTTTCTTT.

This chain joins TRBV7-9 and TRBJ1-2; maybe TRBD1 (6 bases). Trimming removed 3 bases at V and 6 bases at J, with 14 bases between. Germline lookup yields CDR1 SEHNR and CDR2 FQNEAQ (reference sequence). The CDR3 spans 14 residues. CDR3 in DNA: TGTGCCAGCAGCTTTATAAGGGGGGGCGATGGCTACACCTTC. This gives the protein CASSFIRGGDGYTF.

This clone turned up a few times. V usage is TRBV7-3 and J usage is TRBJ1-2; D unclear. Between the trimmed V and J ends, which lost 0 bases and 8 bases, there was a span of 10 bases. In germline, CDR1 is SGHTA, CDR2 FQGTGA. The CDR3 loop spans 13 amino acids. The CDR3 region has the DNA TGTGCCAGCAGCTTAACGTCAGGTTTGGGCTACACCTTC. Its translation is CASSLTSGLGYTF.

The CDR3 reads CASSPGGRQETQYF. The CDR3 DNA reads TGCGCCAGCAGTCCGGGGGGGAGGCAAGAGACCCAGTACTTC. The V and J genes are TRBV5-1 and TRBJ2-5, with 8 bases aligning to TRBD2. V dropped 5 bases and J dropped 2; count of bases not matched to a gene: 5. Per the germline V gene, CDR1 is SGHRS and CDR2 is YFSETQ. The CDR3 has 14 amino acids.

CDR3 in DNA: TGTGCCAGCAGGCCAGGTCAGGCGAACACTGAAGCTTTCTTT. It codes for CASRPGQANTEAFF. This chain uses TRBV6-6 with TRBJ1-1, with D uncertain. V dropped 6 bases and J dropped 1 base, with 12 bases sitting between them. The germline CDR1 and CDR2 sequences are MNHNY and SVGAGI (reference sequence). The CDR3 runs to 14 residues.

The chain has TRBV4-1 and TRBJ1-2; D is unclear. Looked up from germline, CDR1 is MGHRA and CDR2 is YSYEKL. The V end was cut by 0 bases, the J end by 8 bases, with 13 bases between. The CDR3 extends over 14 amino acids. This chain's CDR3 is CASSQESGYGGYTF. The CDR3 DNA reads as TGCGCCAGCAGCCAAGAATCGGGTTATGGAGGCTACACCTTC.

This clone was seen more than once but under ten times. The genes are TRBV7-3 and TRBJ1-1; D might be TRBD1 (5 bases). The CDR3 covers 14 residues. V was trimmed by 5 bases and J by 3 bases, leaving 13 bases between them. Looked up from germline, CDR1 is SGHTA and CDR2 is FQGTGA. The DNA of the CDR3 is TGTGCCAGCAGCCTACCCCCAGGGCACACTGAAGCTTTCTTT. It is translated as CASSLPPGHTEAFF.

The CDR3 coding sequence is TGTGCCAGCAGCCAAAGCATGGGGGTAAATCAGCCCCAGCATTTT. It codes for CASSQSMGVNQPQHF. The rearrangement uses TRBV3-1 (or the pseudogene TRBV3-2) and TRBJ1-5, with a possible D match to TRBD1 (5 bases). CDR3 length equals 15 residues. Germline V gives CDR1 LGHDT, CDR2 YNNKEL (reference sequence). V gave up 2 bases and J gave up 4 bases, with 12 bases separating them.

The chain has TRBV10-3 and TRBJ1-1, with D perhaps TRBD1 (5 bases). In germline, CDR1 is ENHRY, CDR2 SYGVKD. The CDR3 extends over 14 amino acids. V was cut by 6 bases and J by 5 bases, with 16 bases left in between. The CDR3 bases are TGTGCCATCAGGCAGGACACAGCTGGGACTGAAGCTTTCTTT. This sequence encodes CAIRQDTAGTEAFF.

The chain recombines TRBV7-9 with TRBJ1-5, with unresolved D. Looked up from germline, CDR1 is SEHNR and CDR2 is FQNEAQ (reference sequence). The CDR3 runs to 15 residues. Between the trimmed V and J ends, which lost 0 bases and 6 bases, there was a span of 12 bases. The chain's CDR3 is CASSLATLGGQPQHF. DNA of the CDR3: TGTGCCAGCAGCTTAGCGACACTCGGCGGTCAGCCCCAGCATTTT.

The chain's CDR3 is CASSQGIGAGETQYF. The CDR3 bases are TGTGCCAGCAGCCAAGGTATCGGGGCGGGAGAGACCCAGTACTTC. J is TRBJ2-5 and V is TRBV3-1 (or the pseudogene TRBV3-2); perhaps D is TRBD1 or TRBD2 (5 bases each). The germline CDR1 and CDR2 sequences are LGHDT and YNNKEL (reference sequence). This CDR3 has 15 amino acids. V was shortened by 1 base and J by 4 bases, with 13 bases between the two germline ends.

This chain joins TRBV7-9 and TRBJ1-2; D remains unclear. CDR3 size: 13 residues. Looked up from germline, CDR1 is SEHNR and CDR2 is FQNEAQ (reference sequence). V dropped 3 bases and J dropped 6 bases, with 11 bases sitting between them. The chain's CDR3 is CASSFGVGNGYTF. CDR3 in DNA: TGTGCCAGCAGCTTTGGGGTGGGCAATGGCTACACCTTC.

This chain connects TRBV9 to TRBJ1-5, with 9 positions matching TRBD1. The CDR3 is made up of 14 amino acids. Germline V gene data show CDR1 as SGDLS and CDR2 as YYNGEE. V lost 2 bases and J lost 6; bases outside the gene matches: 3. The CDR3 sequence is CASSVGTGFQPQHF. In DNA form, the CDR3 reads TGTGCCAGCAGCGTCGGGACAGGGTTTCAGCCCCAGCATTTT.

The V and J genes are TRBV4-3 and TRBJ2-2; 8 bases are a match to TRBD1. The V gene end was trimmed by 6 bases and the J gene end by 3 bases; junction bases not matched to a gene: 6. The CDR3 runs 15 residues. Germline assignment: CDR1 LGHNA and CDR2 YSLEER. The CDR3 spells CASRDPGQDTGELFF. For the CDR3, the DNA is TGCGCCAGCAGGGACCCGGGACAGGACACCGGGGAGCTGTTTTTT.